In its sample, the clone carrying this T cell receptor (beta chain) was seen many times. As yet, its antigen is unknown. This specimen belongs to a study of regulatory T cells in long-lasting Graves disease. Construction of TCR beta libraries relied on iRepertoire HTBI primers and on Arm-PCR targeting CDR3 regions. TCRdb used MiXCR to reprocess the multiplex PCR reads, holding one entry per CDR3 protein. Of some 250,000 distinct CDR3 sequences in the sample, around 20% were seen once. Unmatched junction bases numbered 4, after V lost 5 bases and J lost 6 bases. Germline V gives CDR1 SGHTA, CDR2 FQGNSA. This CDR3 comprises 13 residues. Study-wide results and caveats: Persistent Graves' patients had lower TCR diversity than newly diagnosed ones. When disease was persistent, TRBV28, TRBJ1-2 and TRBJ2-5 were the favored segments.

Time point indicated: newly diagnosed GD, antithyroid drugs for less than 3 months. RNA from PBMCs was the source of the TCR library. The collection involved drawing 8 to 9 milliliters of peripheral blood into EDTA tubes. The sample in question was peripheral blood mononuclear cells (PBMCs), obtained at new diagnosis, from a patient treated with antithyroid drugs. The sequence was obtained from a female donor with Graves disease. The genes are TRBV7-2 and TRBJ2-1, with TRBD1 matching over 7 bases. The CDR3 DNA is TGTGCCAGCAGCAGAACAGGGGTCAATGAGCAGTTCTTC. This encodes CASSRTGVNEQFF.